A single sample is the source of the 23 T cell receptor beta chains below, sequenced in a study of vaccination effects on CD4 cells after COVID-19 (dated by TCRdb to the early 2020s). The ViraFEST assay stimulated PBMC with viral peptide pools and then used TCR sequencing to identify antigen-specific CD4+ T cell clonotypes by expansion. After more than 9 days of culture, CD4+ T cells were isolated with the EasySep CD4+ T cell isolation kit. Healthy vaccine recipients had no prior SARS-CoV-2 infection, confirmed by negative nucleocapsid antibodies before and after vaccination. The receptor library was made with the immunoSEQ multiplex PCR assay. What TCRdb holds here is the immuneACCESS table cut down to in-frame rearrangements. Part of the clones is not present; checked against another copy, under half of the missing clones reflect an unresolved V gene, and the others are unexplained. The table for this sample lists 71,000 or so clones; around 72% of them were counted only once. Of the sample, approximately 3.8% falls within the top ten clones.

The antigens for these receptors are not known. The starting material was CD4+ T cells from PBMCs cultured with HCoV-OC43 spike peptides, obtained before COVID-19 vaccination. What the cell subset or site label conveys for this sample: HCoV-OC43 spike overlapping peptide pool stimulation. The receptor source for this set is a human donor who received a COVID-19 vaccine.

This chain joins TRBV6-2 or TRBV6-3 and TRBJ1-5; 9 positions agree with TRBD1. The V segment lost 0 bases and the J segment 2 bases; nucleotides outside the gene matches: 11. This CDR3 is 19 amino acids long. From germline, CDR1 is MNHEY and CDR2 SVGEGT. The CDR3 DNA is TGTGCCAGCAGTTACTCTCTTACCGGGACAGGGTTAGGCAATCAGCCCCAGCATTTT. Amino acid sequence: CASSYSLTGTGLGNQPQHF.

In this sample, this clone turned up a few times. V usage is TRBV7-9 and J usage is TRBJ2-1; D is unresolved. Trimming took off 5 bases at V and 7 bases at J, with 18 bases between the two ends. This CDR3 spans 15 amino acids. From germline, CDR1 is SEHNR and CDR2 FQNEAQ (reference sequence). CDR3 protein: CASSPPFRFGNEQFF. CDR3 bases: TGTGCCAGCAGCCCCCCGTTTAGGTTTGGGAATGAGCAGTTCTTC.

The chain carries TRBV29-1 and TRBJ1-5, with D possibly matching TRBD1 (6 bases). This CDR3 contains 14 residues. Germline CDR1 is SQVTM and CDR2 is ANQGSEA. The V end lost 5 bases, the J end lost 4 bases, and 15 bases lay between the germline ends. DNA of the CDR3: TGCAGCGTTCAGATGGGGGGCGATAATCAGCCCCAGCATTTT. Translation gives CSVQMGGDNQPQHF.

The gene calls are TRBV5-1 and TRBJ2-4; a weak D match, TRBD2 (5 bases). The CDR3 consists of 14 residues. V was shortened by 1 base and J by 2 bases, with 7 bases between the two germline ends. Germline V gene sequence: CDR1 SGHRS, CDR2 YFSETQ. The CDR3 spells CASSLPGTKNIQYF. As DNA, the CDR3 is TGCGCCAGCAGCTTGCCGGGAACCAAAAACATTCAGTACTTC. Filled out from reference TRBV5-1 and TRBJ2-4, the complete variable domain reads KAGVTQTPRYLIKTRGQQVTLSCSPISGHRSVSWYQQTPGQGLQFLFEYFSETQRNKGNFPGRFSGRQFSNSRSEMNVSTLELGDSALYLCASSLPGTKNIQYFGAGTRLSVL.

In DNA form, the CDR3 reads TGTGCCAGCAGTAACCAGGGGAACTATGGCTACACCTTC. Its protein product is CASSNQGNYGYTF. The rearrangement uses TRBV2 and TRBJ1-2; TRBD1 is a possible D gene (6 bases). V was shortened by 5 bases and J by 2 bases, with 9 bases between the two germline ends. From germline, CDR1 is SNHLY and CDR2 FYNNEI. The length of the CDR3 is 13 residues.

CDR3 amino acids: CASSYSRQVQETQYF. CDR3 in DNA: TGTGCCAGCAGTTACTCAAGACAGGTCCAAGAGACCCAGTACTTC. V usage is TRBV6-6 and J usage is TRBJ2-5; D is perhaps TRBD1 (6 bases). Germline CDR1 reads MNHNY; CDR2 reads SVGAGI (reference sequence). The CDR3 sequence is 15 residues long. V was trimmed by 0 bases and J by 1 base, leaving 9 bases between them.

This chain links TRBV29-1 with TRBJ1-1, with D possibly matching TRBD1 (6 bases). The germline V gene has CDR1 SQVTM and CDR2 ANQGSEA. With 6 bases removed from V and 3 bases from J, the gap between germline ends came to 17 bases. The CDR3 contains 14 residues. The CDR3 DNA sequence: TGCAGCGTCGCGAGGGGGGCAGCCGACACTGAAGCTTTCTTT. Translated, it gives CSVARGAADTEAFF.

The chain combines TRBV6-2 or TRBV6-3 with TRBJ2-1; D is ambiguous. There are 14 residues in the CDR3. Germline CDR1 is MNHEY and CDR2 is SVGEGT. V lost 2 bases to trimming and J lost 7 bases, with 12 bases between them. The CDR3 is CASSYRQSWNEQFF. CDR3 DNA sequence: TGTGCCAGCAGTTACCGGCAGTCTTGGAATGAGCAGTTCTTC.

The chain carries TRBV5-1 and TRBJ2-5; D is unresolved. The germline CDR1 and CDR2 sequences are SGHRS and YFSETQ. The germline V and J ends were trimmed by 4 bases and 2 bases, with 15 bases remaining between them. The CDR3 covers 15 residues. The CDR3 reads CASSDPGRMQETQYF. The CDR3, as DNA: TGCGCCAGCAGCGACCCGGGCCGGATGCAAGAGACCCAGTACTTC.

The chain uses TRBV10-3 and TRBJ1-5; D ambiguous. Trimming took off 4 bases at V and 5 bases at J, with 12 bases between the two ends. The CDR3 extends over 14 amino acids. The germline V gene has CDR1 ENHRY and CDR2 SYGVKD. For the CDR3, the DNA is TGTGCCATCAGTGTTGGAGGGAGCCATCAGCCCCAGCATTTT. Translation gives CAISVGGSHQPQHF.

The V and J genes are TRBV9 and TRBJ2-3; TRBD1 might be the D (5 bases). Germline loops: CDR1 SGDLS, CDR2 YYNGEE. V was clipped by 0 bases and J by 0 bases, with 8 bases between them. The CDR3 totals 15 residues. The DNA of the CDR3 is TGTGCCAGCAGCGTAGGGTCAGGGAGCACAGATACGCAGTATTTT. Encoded protein: CASSVGSGSTDTQYF. The whole variable domain, remainder taken from reference TRBV9 and TRBJ2-3, is DSGVTQTPKHLITATGQRVTLRCSPRSGDLSVYWYQQSLDQGLQFLIQYYNGEERAKGNILERFSAQQFPDLHSELNLSSLELGDSALYFCASSVGSGSTDTQYFGPGTRLTVL.

The chain employs TRBV30 and TRBJ1-1; D unresolved. Trimming pared 8 bases from V and 1 base from J, leaving 11 bases between. Germline values: CDR1 GTSNPN, CDR2 SVGIG (reference sequence). The CDR3 is 12 residues long. The CDR3 sequence: CAKKEGNTEAFF. CDR3 DNA: TGTGCCAAAAAGGAGGGGAACACTGAAGCTTTCTTT.

The chain employs TRBV4-1 and TRBJ2-1; unclear D gene. The CDR3 consists of 15 residues. CDR1 and CDR2 from the germline V gene are MGHRA and YSYEKL. V lost 3 bases, J lost 8 bases, and 17 bases lay in between. CDR3 sequence: CASSHFFSRNYEQFF. The CDR3 DNA is TGCGCCAGCAGCCATTTCTTCAGCCGTAACTATGAGCAGTTCTTC.

The chain uses TRBV4-1 and TRBJ2-2, with 9 bases lining up with TRBD2. Per germline, CDR1 MGHRA and CDR2 YSYEKL. The CDR3 consists of 17 residues. Germline trimming cut 0 bases from V and 1 base from J; bases unmatched to any gene: 3. This CDR3 is CASSQEPSGVNTGELFF. CDR3 coding DNA: TGCGCCAGCAGCCAAGAGCCTAGCGGGGTGAACACCGGGGAGCTGTTTTTT.

The genes are TRBV6-1 and TRBJ2-3; D not certain. The CDR3 totals 14 residues. CDR1 MNHNS and CDR2 SASEGT come from the germline V gene. V gave up 6 bases and J gave up 0 bases, with 10 bases separating them. As DNA, the CDR3 is TGTGCCAGCAGCGACACAGCTAGCACAGATACGCAGTATTTT. This translates into CASSDTASTDTQYF.

This chain joins TRBV11-2 and TRBJ1-5, with D unresolved. Trimming shortened V by 2 bases and J by 0 bases, and 2 bases separated the two germline ends. In germline, CDR1 is SGHAT, CDR2 FQNNGV. The CDR3 is made up of 13 amino acids. CDR3 region: CASSLFSNQPQHF. Written as DNA, the CDR3 is TGTGCCAGCAGCTTATTTAGCAATCAGCCCCAGCATTTT.

This clone has only one observation. The V and J genes are TRBV6-2 or TRBV6-3 and TRBJ2-7; 12 bases match TRBD1. The germline V gene has CDR1 MNHEY and CDR2 SVGEGT. The CDR3 totals 14 residues. The CDR3 region is CASSSRDRGLQGGV. DNA for the CDR3: TGTGCCAGCAGTTCTAGGGACAGGGGGCTTCAAGGTGGCGTC.

The chain uses TRBV7-2 and TRBJ2-3; D perhaps matches TRBD2 (7 bases). Germline-derived CDR1 and CDR2 are SGHTA and FQGNSA. CDR3 length equals 15 residues. V dropped 5 bases and J dropped 0 bases, with 12 bases sitting between them. CDR3 sequence: CASSLGGASTDTQYF. The CDR3 coding sequence is TGTGCCAGCAGCCTGGGGGGGGCGAGCACAGATACGCAGTATTTT.

This sequence joins TRBV7-2 and TRBJ2-4; 9 bases fit TRBD1. The CDR3 spans 16 residues. CDR1 is SGHTA and CDR2 is FQGNSA in the germline V gene. Trimming at V came to 2 bases and at J to 6 bases, leaving 8 bases not matched to a gene. The CDR3 protein is CASSLRQGVGRNIQYF. DNA of the CDR3: TGTGCCAGCAGCTTACGACAGGGGGTGGGTCGAAACATTCAGTACTTC.

This chain uses TRBV6-5 with TRBJ1-3; D not resolved. In germline, CDR1 is MNHEY, CDR2 SVGAGI. The CDR3 totals 15 residues. V gave up 6 bases and J gave up 6 bases, with 18 bases separating them. DNA for the CDR3: TGTGCCAGCAGACTTATGTGGGGTTTCGAAAACACCATATATTTT. Encoded protein: CASRLMWGFENTIYF.

The V gene is TRBV20-1, the J gene TRBJ2-2, with 8 bases lining up with TRBD1. V lost 3 bases, J lost 4 bases, and 4 bases stayed unmatched. The germline V gene encodes CDR1 DFQATT and CDR2 SNEGSKA (reference sequence). The CDR3 contains 14 residues. CDR3 region: CSASRTGSTGELFF. CDR3 nucleotides: TGCAGTGCTAGTCGGACAGGGTCCACCGGGGAGCTGTTTTTT.

V gene TRBV11-2 combines with J gene TRBJ2-5; 8 positions agree with TRBD1. Germline CDR1 reads SGHAT; CDR2 reads FQNNGV. This CDR3 comprises 14 residues. V lost 4 bases and J lost 5; bases outside the gene matches: 6. The CDR3 sequence is CASSSYRGKETQYF. In nucleotides, the CDR3 is TGTGCCAGCAGCTCGTACAGGGGGAAGGAGACCCAGTACTTC.

This rearrangement joins TRBV9 to TRBJ1-6, with a tentative D call TRBD1 (5 bases). Trimming cost V 4 bases and J 5 bases, with 7 bases left between them. This CDR3 region has 13 residues. Germline loops: CDR1 SGDLS, CDR2 YYNGEE. CDR3 residues: CASSLRDNSPLHF. The CDR3 nucleotides are TGTGCCAGCAGCCTCAGGGATAATTCACCCCTCCACTTT.